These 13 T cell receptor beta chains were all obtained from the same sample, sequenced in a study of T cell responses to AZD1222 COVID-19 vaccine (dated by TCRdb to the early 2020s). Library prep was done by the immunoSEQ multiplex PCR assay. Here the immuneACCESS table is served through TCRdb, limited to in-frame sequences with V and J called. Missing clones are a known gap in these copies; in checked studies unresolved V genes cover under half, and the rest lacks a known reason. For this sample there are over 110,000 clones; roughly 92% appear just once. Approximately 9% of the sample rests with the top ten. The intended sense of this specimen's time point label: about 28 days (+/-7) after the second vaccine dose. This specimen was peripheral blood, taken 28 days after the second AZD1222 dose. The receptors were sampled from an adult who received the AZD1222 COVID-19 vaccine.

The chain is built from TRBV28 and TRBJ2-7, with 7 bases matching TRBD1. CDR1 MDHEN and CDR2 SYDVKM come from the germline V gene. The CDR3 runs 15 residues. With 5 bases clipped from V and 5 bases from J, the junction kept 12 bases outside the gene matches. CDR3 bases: TGTGCCAGCAGTCCCTACACAGGGGCGAGCGACGAGCAGTACGTC. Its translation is CASSPYTGASDEQYV.

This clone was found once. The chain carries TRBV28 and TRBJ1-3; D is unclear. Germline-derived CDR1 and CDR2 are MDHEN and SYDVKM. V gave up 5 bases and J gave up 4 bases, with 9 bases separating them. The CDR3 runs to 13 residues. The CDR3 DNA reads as TGTGCCAGCAGTACCGGTATGGGAAACACCATATATTTT. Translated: CASSTGMGNTIYF.

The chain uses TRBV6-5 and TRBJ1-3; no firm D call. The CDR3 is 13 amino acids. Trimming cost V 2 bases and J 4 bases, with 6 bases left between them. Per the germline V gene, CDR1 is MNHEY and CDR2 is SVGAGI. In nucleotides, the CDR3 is TGTGCCAGCAGTTACGGTTCCGGAAACACCATATATTTT. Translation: CASSYGSGNTIYF.

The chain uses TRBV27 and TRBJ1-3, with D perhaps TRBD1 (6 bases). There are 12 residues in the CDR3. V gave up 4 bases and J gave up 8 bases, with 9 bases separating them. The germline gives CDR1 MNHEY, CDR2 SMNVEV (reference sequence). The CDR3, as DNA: TGTGCCAGCAGTTCACAGGGAGACACCATATATTTT. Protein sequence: CASSSQGDTIYF.

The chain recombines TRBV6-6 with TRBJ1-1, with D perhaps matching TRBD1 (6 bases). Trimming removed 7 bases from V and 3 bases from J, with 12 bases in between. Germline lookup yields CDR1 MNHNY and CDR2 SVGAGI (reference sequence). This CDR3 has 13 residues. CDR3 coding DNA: TGTGCCAGCACTCAGGGGATGGACACTGAAGCTTTCTTT. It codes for CASTQGMDTEAFF.

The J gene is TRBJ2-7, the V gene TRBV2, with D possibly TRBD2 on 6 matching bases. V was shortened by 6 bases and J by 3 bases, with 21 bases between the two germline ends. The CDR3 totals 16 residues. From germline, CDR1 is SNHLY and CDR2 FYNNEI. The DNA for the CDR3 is TGTGCCAGCAGCACCCATAGACTAGACACGTTCTACGAGCAGTACGTC. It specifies CASSTHRLDTFYEQYV.

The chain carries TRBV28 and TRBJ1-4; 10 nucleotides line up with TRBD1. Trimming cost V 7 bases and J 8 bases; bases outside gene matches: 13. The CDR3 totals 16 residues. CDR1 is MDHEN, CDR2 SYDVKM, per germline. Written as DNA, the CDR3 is TGTGCCAGCACCCTATCCCGGGGACAGGGGAGGGAAAAACTGTTTTTT. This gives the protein CASTLSRGQGREKLFF.

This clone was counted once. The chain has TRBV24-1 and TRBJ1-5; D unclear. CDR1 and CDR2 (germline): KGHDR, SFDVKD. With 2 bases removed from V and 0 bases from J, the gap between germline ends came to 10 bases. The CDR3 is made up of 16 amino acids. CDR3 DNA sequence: TGTGCCACCAGTGATTCGGGGAGGGTTAGCAATCAGCCCCAGCATTTT. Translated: CATSDSGRVSNQPQHF.

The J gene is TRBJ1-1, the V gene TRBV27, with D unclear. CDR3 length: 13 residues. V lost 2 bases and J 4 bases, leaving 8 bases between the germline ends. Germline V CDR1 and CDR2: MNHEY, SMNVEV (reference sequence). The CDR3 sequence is CASSLTPFTEAFF. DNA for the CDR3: TGTGCCAGCAGTTTAACCCCCTTCACTGAAGCTTTCTTT.

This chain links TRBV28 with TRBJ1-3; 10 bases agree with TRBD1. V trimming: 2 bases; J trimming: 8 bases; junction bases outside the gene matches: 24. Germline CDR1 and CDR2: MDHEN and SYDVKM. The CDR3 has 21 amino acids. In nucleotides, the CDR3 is TGTGCCAGCAGTTTACCCCGGGACAGGGGTTTGGGGGACAGGTCGTTGGACACCATATATTTT. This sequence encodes CASSLPRDRGLGDRSLDTIYF. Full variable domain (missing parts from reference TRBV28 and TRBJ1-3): DVKVTQSSRYLVKRTGEKVFLECVQDMDHENMFWYRQDPGLGLRLIYFSYDVKMKEKGDIPEGYSVSREKKERFSLILESASTNQTSMYLCASSLPRDRGLGDRSLDTIYFGEGSWLTVV.

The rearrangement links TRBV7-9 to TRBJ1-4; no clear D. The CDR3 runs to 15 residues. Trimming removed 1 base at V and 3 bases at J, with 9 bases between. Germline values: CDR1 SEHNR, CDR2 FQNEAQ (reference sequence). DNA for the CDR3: TGTGCCAGCAGCTTAGGGAGCTTGGCTAATGAAAAACTGTTTTTT. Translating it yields CASSLGSLANEKLFF.

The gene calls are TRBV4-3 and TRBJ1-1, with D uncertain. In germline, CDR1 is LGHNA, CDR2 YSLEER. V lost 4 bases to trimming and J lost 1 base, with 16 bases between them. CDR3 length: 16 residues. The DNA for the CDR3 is TGCGCCAGCAGCCGGGATTTGATCAGCCCGAACACTGAAGCTTTCTTT. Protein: CASSRDLISPNTEAFF.

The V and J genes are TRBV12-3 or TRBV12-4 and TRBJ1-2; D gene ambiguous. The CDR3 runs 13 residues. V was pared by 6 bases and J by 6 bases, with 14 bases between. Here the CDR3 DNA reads TGTGCCAGCAGGGGTAATCTAATGGATGGCTACACCTTC. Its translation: CASRGNLMDGYTF.